A single sample is the source of the 9 T cell receptor beta chains below, sequenced in a study of blood T cell repertoires in COVID-19. Assay: immunoSEQ multiplex PCR; the TCRdb copy retains only in-frame clones and omits some. The repertoire holds about 130,000 clones, with around 88% as singletons. Sequenced material: peripheral blood. The receptor set was obtained from a man aged 45 to 65 with acute or convalescent COVID-19.

The genes are TRBV5-1 and TRBJ2-5; 8 bases are a match to TRBD1. The V and J ends lost 0 bases and 5 bases, in that order; junction bases with no gene match: 12. The germline CDR1 and CDR2 sequences are SGHRS and YFSETQ. The CDR3 covers 17 residues. The CDR3 bases are TGCGCCAGCAGCTTGGGAATATCGGGACAGGAGGTTGAGACCCAGTACTTC. Protein: CASSLGISGQEVETQYF.

The CDR3 region is CASGRGGYTF. The CDR3 coding sequence is TGTGCTAGTGGCCGAGGGGGCTACACCTTC. The J gene is TRBJ1-2, the V gene TRBV12-5; no clear D. Germline values: CDR1 LGHNT, CDR2 FRNRAP. The CDR3 totals 10 residues. Trimming stripped 6 bases from V and 8 bases from J, with 7 bases between.

V and J are TRBV9 and TRBJ2-3; D may be TRBD2 (6 bases). The CDR3 totals 16 residues. Germline V lookup: CDR1 SGDLS, CDR2 YYNGEE. Between the trimmed V and J ends, which lost 3 bases and 2 bases, there was a span of 16 bases. CDR3 in amino acids: CASSAWDGRVTDTQYF. The CDR3 region has the DNA TGTGCCAGCAGCGCCTGGGACGGGAGAGTCACAGATACGCAGTATTTT.

The chain is built from TRBV5-1 and TRBJ1-6; D may be TRBD1 (5 bases). V lost 2 bases, J lost 7 bases, and 13 bases lay in between. Germline V gives CDR1 SGHRS, CDR2 YFSETQ. The CDR3 contains 15 residues. For the CDR3, the DNA is TGCGCCAGCAGCTTCACAGGCGACGTCAATTCACCCCTCCACTTT. Translated: CASSFTGDVNSPLHF.

The J gene is TRBJ1-1, the V gene TRBV28; 7 bases fit TRBD1. CDR3 length: 16 residues. V shed 5 bases and J 0 bases; nucleotides not matched to a gene: 9. CDR1 is MDHEN and CDR2 is SYDVKM in the germline V gene. In DNA form, the CDR3 reads TGTGCCAGCAGTCCCTCTCCGGGACAGATGAACACTGAAGCTTTCTTT. This codes for CASSPSPGQMNTEAFF.

This clone occurred a few times. The rearrangement joins TRBV19 to TRBJ1-1; D may be TRBD1 (6 bases). This CDR3 comprises 19 residues. Germline-derived CDR1 and CDR2 are LNHDA and SQIVND (reference sequence). V was pared by 5 bases and J by 0 bases, with 25 bases between. The CDR3 coding sequence is TGTGCCAGTAGTTCCTTGGACAGCTTCGGGCGTAACATGAACACTGAAGCTTTCTTT. It is translated as CASSSLDSFGRNMNTEAFF.

The CDR3: CAIGPGGSYEQYF. For the CDR3, the DNA is TGTGCCATCGGGCCAGGGGGGAGTTACGAGCAGTACTTC. The chain joins TRBV10-3 to TRBJ2-7; maybe TRBD1 (7 bases). CDR3 length equals 13 residues. The V and J ends lost 8 bases and 4 bases respectively, with 15 bases between them. Germline-derived CDR1 and CDR2 are ENHRY and SYGVKD.

The count of this clone is one. This chain joins TRBV5-1 and TRBJ1-1, with 8 positions matching TRBD1. The germline CDR1 and CDR2 sequences are SGHRS and YFSETQ. V shed 7 bases and J 4 bases; nucleotides not matched to a gene: 9. This CDR3 is 14 amino acids long. CDR3 in DNA: TGCGCCAGCTATTGGGGACAGGACGGCACTGAAGCTTTCTTT. It codes for CASYWGQDGTEAFF.

CDR3 protein: CASSAVSGGGGSPLHF. CDR3 nucleotide sequence: TGTGCCAGCAGCGCCGTCTCGGGGGGAGGGGGTTCACCCCTCCACTTT. The genes are TRBV9 and TRBJ1-6; D is possibly TRBD1 (6 bases). V was cut by 3 bases and J by 9 bases, with 19 bases left in between. The germline gives CDR1 SGDLS, CDR2 YYNGEE. This CDR3 contains 16 residues.